These 20 T cell receptor beta chains share one sample of origin, sequenced in a study of response to subunit inactivated influenza vaccine. Using its own MiXCR run on the RT-PCR reads, TCRdb lists one record per CDR3 protein. This sample has 650,000 to 800,000 distinct CDR3 sequences, with approximately 14% found just once. Sequencing was performed on PBMCs from blood, taken approximately 15 days before vaccination. These receptors all come from a man aged 45 to 65 who received an inactivated influenza vaccine.

This chain links TRBV7-2 with TRBJ2-7, with TRBD1 matching over 10 bases. CDR1 and CDR2 from the germline V gene are SGHTA and FQGNSA. The CDR3 is made up of 16 amino acids. With V trimmed by 5 bases and J by 0 bases, 7 bases remained unmatched. The CDR3 nucleotides are TGTGCCAGCAGCCCCACCCGGGACAGGGGCTCCTACGAGCAGTACTTC. This codes for CASSPTRDRGSYEQYF.

This clonotype appeared a few times. Here the CDR3 reads CSAPGQPNQPQHF. The CDR3 bases are TGCAGTGCTCCGGGACAGCCGAATCAGCCCCAGCATTTT. The V gene is TRBV20-1, the J gene TRBJ1-5; 7 positions agree with TRBD1. CDR3 length equals 13 residues. The V gene's germline CDR1 is DFQATT and CDR2 SNEGSKA (reference sequence). V lost 5 bases to trimming and J lost 4 bases; unmatched junction nucleotides: 5.

This clonotype was detected once. The rearrangement joins TRBV19 to TRBJ1-5; perhaps TRBD1 as D (6 bases). The V end lost 5 bases, the J end lost 3 bases, and 11 bases lay between the germline ends. The germline gives CDR1 LNHDA, CDR2 SQIVND (reference sequence). The CDR3 consists of 14 residues. In DNA form, the CDR3 reads TGTGCCAGTAGTGCCGACAGGTTCAATCAGCCCCAGCATTTT. Residues: CASSADRFNQPQHF.

The gene calls are TRBV20-1 and TRBJ2-1, with TRBD2 identical over 7 bases. There are 15 residues in the CDR3. The V segment lost 6 bases and the J segment 4 bases; nucleotides outside the gene matches: 12. Germline values: CDR1 DFQATT, CDR2 SNEGSKA (reference sequence). The CDR3 bases are TGCAGTGCCAAACTCGGGACTAACCTTTACAATGAGCAGTTCTTC. It yields the protein CSAKLGTNLYNEQFF.

The rearrangement uses TRBV6-5 and TRBJ1-2; TRBD1 is a possible D gene (5 bases). Trimming removed 7 bases from V and 3 bases from J, with 9 bases in between. The CDR3 has 12 residues. Germline-derived CDR1 and CDR2 are MNHEY and SVGAGI. The DNA of the CDR3 is TGTGCCAGCACCGGGGCGGACTATGGCTACACCTTC. Protein: CASTGADYGYTF.

The J gene is TRBJ2-3, the V gene TRBV14; 8 nucleotides align to TRBD2. This CDR3 has 19 residues. The germline gives CDR1 SGHDN, CDR2 FVKESK. V dropped 0 bases and J dropped 2; count of bases not matched to a gene: 13. CDR3 DNA sequence: TGTGCCAGCAGCCAAGATCCTGGGACTAGGTTCATGAACACAGATACGCAGTATTTT. Translating gives CASSQDPGTRFMNTDTQYF.

This clonotype was seen a handful of times. CDR3 amino acids: CASSAVETQYF. The CDR3, as DNA: TGTGCCAGCAGTGCGGTTGAGACCCAGTACTTC. The rearrangement uses TRBV25-1 and TRBJ2-5; no definite D call. This CDR3 is 11 amino acids long. Germline assignment: CDR1 MGHDK and CDR2 SYGVNS. The V end lost 4 bases, the J end lost 5 bases, and 5 bases lay between the germline ends.

The sample holds many counts of this clonotype. The CDR3 is CSVEDFYRGASYNEQFF. For the CDR3, the DNA is TGCAGCGTTGAAGACTTTTACAGGGGCGCTTCCTACAATGAGCAGTTCTTC. The chain uses TRBV29-1 and TRBJ2-1; 7 nucleotides line up with TRBD1. Trimming took 0 bases from V and 1 from J; bases not matched to a gene: 9. The CDR3 contains 17 residues. Germline CDR1 reads SQVTM; CDR2 reads ANQGSEA.

The chain uses TRBV14 and TRBJ1-2; no firm D call. Germline V gene lookup returns CDR1 SGHDN and CDR2 FVKESK. V shed 3 bases and J shed 0 bases, with 8 bases lying between them. This CDR3 has 14 residues. The CDR3 reads CASSQHRANYGYTF. DNA of the CDR3: TGTGCCAGCAGCCAGCACAGAGCTAACTATGGCTACACCTTC.

This clonotype has ten or more counts. The rearrangement uses TRBV5-1 and TRBJ2-2; D ambiguous. V was clipped by 6 bases and J by 1 base, with 13 bases between them. The CDR3 totals 15 residues. Germline loops: CDR1 SGHRS, CDR2 YFSETQ. CDR3 sequence reads: CASKIGSLNTGELFF. The CDR3 DNA sequence: TGCGCCAGCAAGATTGGCTCCTTGAACACCGGGGAGCTGTTTTTT.

The chain joins TRBV20-1 to TRBJ2-1; TRBD1 aligns across 9 bases. Germline CDR1 reads DFQATT; CDR2 reads SNEGSKA (reference sequence). The junction had 8 bases not matched to a gene; V was cut back by 6 bases and J by 5 bases. The CDR3 contains 14 residues. The CDR3 here is CSASDRGRNNEQFF. The CDR3 region has the DNA TGCAGTGCCTCCGACAGGGGGAGGAACAATGAGCAGTTCTTC.

The V gene is TRBV12-3 or TRBV12-4, the J gene TRBJ2-1; D is undetermined. V lost 5 bases and J 15 bases, leaving 17 bases between the germline ends. The CDR3 has 12 amino acids. The CDR3 DNA reads TGTGCCAGCAGTGGTACTACCTTGACGCGGTTCTTC. This encodes CASSGTTLTRFF.

This chain connects TRBV12-3 or TRBV12-4 to TRBJ2-3, with D maybe TRBD1 (5 bases). Trimming took off 7 bases at V and 4 bases at J, with 15 bases between the two ends. The CDR3 spans 14 residues. The CDR3 DNA reads as TGTGCCAGCAATCCCTTGGGGCCCCCAGATACGCAGTATTTT. Translated: CASNPLGPPDTQYF.

This clonotype was counted many times. The V gene is TRBV5-1, the J gene TRBJ2-3, with D perhaps matching TRBD1 (5 bases). Trimming stripped 1 base from V and 1 base from J, with 10 bases between. Germline CDR1 and CDR2: SGHRS and YFSETQ. The CDR3 is 15 amino acids. CDR3 region: CASSLQGMGTDTQYF. The CDR3 nucleotides are TGCGCCAGCAGCTTGCAGGGCATGGGCACAGATACGCAGTATTTT.

The chain links TRBV2 to TRBJ2-5; no clear D. Germline assignment: CDR1 SNHLY and CDR2 FYNNEI. V was trimmed by 4 bases and J by 1 base, leaving 10 bases between them. CDR3 length: 14 amino acids. The CDR3 here is CASSGASFQETQYF. DNA for the CDR3: TGTGCCAGCAGTGGAGCCAGCTTCCAAGAGACCCAGTACTTC.

This chain joins TRBV20-1 and TRBJ2-1; D may be TRBD1 (5 bases). CDR1 is DFQATT, CDR2 SNEGSKA, per germline (reference sequence). The CDR3 is made up of 16 amino acids. The V end was cut by 0 bases, the J end by 4 bases, with 16 bases between. The CDR3 DNA reads as TGCAGTGCTAGAGATCTTGTTGGACACAAATACAATGAGCAGTTCTTC. Residues: CSARDLVGHKYNEQFF.

This clonotype was observed a handful of times. The chain combines TRBV7-6 with TRBJ2-2; 7 nucleotides align to TRBD1. The V and J ends lost 0 bases and 0 bases, in that order; junction bases with no gene match: 7. The CDR3 spans 18 residues. Germline V gives CDR1 SGHVS, CDR2 FNYEAQ. CDR3 bases: TGTGCCAGCAGCTTAGCGACAGGGTATATTACGAACACCGGGGAGCTGTTTTTT. Amino acid sequence: CASSLATGYITNTGELFF.

This clonotype has just a few counts. This chain joins TRBV20-1 and TRBJ1-5; D gene ambiguous. Germline-derived CDR1 and CDR2 are DFQATT and SNEGSKA (reference sequence). Trimming left V 7 bases short and J 5 bases short, with 15 bases between. The CDR3 is 13 residues long. For the CDR3, the DNA is TGCAGTGGGACGGAGGGTGGGGATCAGCCCCAGCATTTT. Translation gives CSGTEGGDQPQHF.

This clonotype was detected ten times or more. The V call is TRBV20-1, the J call TRBJ2-3; no reliable D call. There are 14 residues in the CDR3. Germline CDR1 DFQATT, CDR2 SNEGSKA (reference sequence). The V end lost 5 bases, the J end lost 1 base, and 13 bases lay between the germline ends. The CDR3 bases are TGCAGTGCTCCGAAGACCCAGGGCACAGATACGCAGTATTTT. Amino acid sequence: CSAPKTQGTDTQYF.

The V and J genes are TRBV5-1 and TRBJ1-4; TRBD1 matches 8 bases. V was clipped by 4 bases and J by 7 bases; unmatched bases: 6. Germline V gives CDR1 SGHRS, CDR2 YFSETQ. This CDR3 is 14 amino acids long. The DNA for the CDR3 is TGCGCCAGCAGCCCCCGGGACAGGAGTGAAAAACTGTTTTTT. Translating gives CASSPRDRSEKLFF.